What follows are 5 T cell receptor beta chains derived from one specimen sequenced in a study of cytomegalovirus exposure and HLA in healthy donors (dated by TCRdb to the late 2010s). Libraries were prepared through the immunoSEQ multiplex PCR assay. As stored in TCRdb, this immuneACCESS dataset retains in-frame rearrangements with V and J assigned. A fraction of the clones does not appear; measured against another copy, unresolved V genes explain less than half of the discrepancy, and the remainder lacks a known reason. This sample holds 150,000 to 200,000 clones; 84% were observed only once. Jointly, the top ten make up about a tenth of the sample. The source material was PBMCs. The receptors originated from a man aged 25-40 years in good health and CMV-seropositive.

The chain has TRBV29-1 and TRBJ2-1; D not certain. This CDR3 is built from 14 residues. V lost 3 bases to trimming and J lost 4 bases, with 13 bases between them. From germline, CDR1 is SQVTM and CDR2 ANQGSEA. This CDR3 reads CSVDYRRNYNEQFF. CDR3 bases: TGCAGCGTTGATTATAGGCGGAATTACAATGAGCAGTTCTTC.

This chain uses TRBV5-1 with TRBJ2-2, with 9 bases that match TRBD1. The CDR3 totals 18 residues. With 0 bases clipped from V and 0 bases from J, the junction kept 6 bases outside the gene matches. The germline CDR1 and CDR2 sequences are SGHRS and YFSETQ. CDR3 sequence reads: CASSLAPRTGANTGELFF. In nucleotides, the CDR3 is TGCGCCAGCAGCTTGGCCCCGCGGACAGGGGCGAACACCGGGGAGCTGTTTTTT.

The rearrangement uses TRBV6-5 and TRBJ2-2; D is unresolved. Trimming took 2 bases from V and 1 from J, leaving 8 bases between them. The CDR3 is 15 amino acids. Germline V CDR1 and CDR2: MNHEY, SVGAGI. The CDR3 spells CASSYGHLNTGELFF. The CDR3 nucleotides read TGTGCCAGCAGTTACGGGCACCTGAACACCGGGGAGCTGTTTTTT.

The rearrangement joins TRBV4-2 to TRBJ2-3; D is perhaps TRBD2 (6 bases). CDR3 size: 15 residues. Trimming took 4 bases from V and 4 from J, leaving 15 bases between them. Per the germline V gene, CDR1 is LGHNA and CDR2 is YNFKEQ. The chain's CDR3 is CASSPSASSADTQYF. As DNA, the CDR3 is TGTGCCAGCAGCCCTAGCGCGAGTAGTGCAGATACGCAGTATTTT.

This CDR3 reads CASSLGSLSGDTGELFF. CDR3 DNA sequence: TGTGCCAGCAGCTTGGGGAGCCTTAGCGGGGACACCGGGGAGCTGTTTTTT. The rearrangement joins TRBV7-2 to TRBJ2-2; TRBD2 aligns across 8 bases. CDR3 length equals 17 residues. Germline CDR1 and CDR2: SGHTA and FQGNSA. V dropped 3 bases and J dropped 3; count of bases not matched to a gene: 9.